This TCR beta chain originates from a study of shared clonotypes between healthy human individuals (dated by TCRdb to about 2020). About the investigation overall: The cohort included three men and a couple of women between 18 and 49 years of age. Per donor, three plates each were used for CD4 naive and CD4 memory, two for CD8 naive, and one for CD8 memory. The study deeply sequenced blood TCR repertoires of five healthy adults to estimate repertoire size and the extent of clonotype sharing between individuals. Different laboratories and diverse techniques were used to prepare libraries and sequence TCR repertoires, to increase sequencing depth and limit assay-specific biases. Each donor's leukapheresis produced roughly between roughly 0.85 and 10 billion PBMCs.

CD8 naive samples were obtained by positive selection for CCR7 among CD45RO-negative cells, yielding a CD45RA+CCR7+ population from which TemRA cells were excluded. The donors were healthy, HIV-negative adults who had no recently reported acute infections or vaccinations. Every donor was a Caucasian adult residing in Nashville, Tennessee, USA. After blood collection by leukapheresis, PBMCs were isolated using Ficoll-Histopaque density gradient centrifugation and then cryopreserved in the vapor phase of liquid nitrogen. Analytical flow cytometry was used to check the purity and quantity of each magnetically sorted T cell population. Each sorted fraction had its genomic DNA isolated and then quantified by UV absorbance on a Nanodrop 2000c. Paper-wide results and their limitations: Clonotypes shared by all four sorted-subset donors showed higher generation probabilities than non-shared clonotypes. Sharing across several donors was observed for approximately 5% of naive CD4, around 3.5% of naive CD8, 2% to 2.5% of memory CD4, and roughly 0.4% of memory CD8 clonotypes. Pairwise subsampling led to the expectation that sequencing depth would affect the degree of clonotype sharing among donors. Estimated clonotype richness was generally larger for naive than for memory subsets. Rarefaction of sorted-subset datasets indicated incomplete sequencing despite the large sequencing depth. Because the study included a small number of donors, the genetic and exposure-history diversity represented was limited. Only blood was sampled, and tissue TCR repertoires likely differ from those in blood.

TCR CDR3 regions were amplified from genomic DNA by multiplex PCR using the deep immunoSEQ assay. Extracted genomic DNA from each cell subset was distributed evenly across all wells of several immunoSEQ 96-well plates, and each plate was treated as a replicate. Each replicate PCR for sorted subsets received approximately 200 ng genomic DNA, equal to about 30,000 T cell genomes. Purified libraries were measured with a Qubit 3.0 fluorometer, size-checked on a Bioanalyzer 2100, and measured again with the KAPA Library Quantification kit. Every immunoSEQ 96-well plate was sequenced on a dedicated single-read 150-cycle Illumina NextSeq 550 flow cell. In the authors' own workflow: Because the immunoSEQ output included only junctional sequences and no quality scores, the filtering could not be the same as the filtering used for full-length reads. To assign V/J genes and CDR3, sequences were annotated using PyIR, a Python wrapper for IgBLAST v1.9, with IMGT germline references. Reads with weak V/J assignments (E-value above 1e-6), missing CDR3, stop codons, out-of-frame junctions, or ambiguous translated residues were removed. V3J clonotypes were defined by identical inferred V gene, J gene, and CDR3 amino acid sequence. Percentage overlap between repertoires was calculated by dividing the number of shared unique clonotypes by the size of the smaller repertoire. RTK rarefaction, the Chao1 estimator, and Recon v2.1 estimates of unobserved clonotypes were used to assess repertoire richness. For all TCRbeta clonotypes obtained by the gDNA method from four donors, generation probabilities were computed with OLGA. Here the immuneACCESS table is served through TCRdb, limited to in-frame sequences with V and J called. Missing clones are a known gap in these copies; in checked studies unresolved V genes cover under half, and the rest lacks a known reason. For V, J and clone size, that table is used; D and trimming come from the DNA. The sample yields roughly 2.1 million clones; around 93% were counted once. The top ten constitute 1.7% of the sample.

On this clone itself: Its antigen is currently not known. No much larger clone is present one base from it, and per-base qualities are unavailable.

This receptor was identified in a man aged 18 to 35 in good health. Some clones in this sample may be carry-over from other donors' samples. The source material was naive CD8+ T cells from PBMCs. The cell subset or site label here, explained by the study, means: CD45RA+CCR7+.

CDR3 region: CASSLGGFDTDTQYF. The nucleotide sequence is given as TGTGCCAGCAGCTTGGGGGGTTTCGACACAGATACGCAGTATTTT. The rearrangement combines TRBV13 with TRBJ2-3; TRBD2 is a weak D gene call, 6 bases matching. Trimming costs V 3 bases and J 2 bases, and their ends lie 12 bases apart. CDR1 and CDR2 were assigned from the germline V gene (reference sequence) as PRHDT and FYEKMQ. The CDR3 goes from the cysteine to the phenylalanine over 15 residues. The sequence is cut down to CDR3 DNA, 45 bases in frame from base 1. The full variable domain, completed from the reference TRBV13 and TRBJ2-3 proteins outside the CDR3, reads AAGVIQSPRHLIKEKRETATLKCYPIPRHDTVYWYQQGPGQDPQFLISFYEKMQSDKGSIPDRFSAQQFSDYHSELNMSSLELGDSALYFCASSLGGFDTDTQYFGPGTRLTVL.